A selection of T cell receptor beta chains follows, all from one sample in a study of response to subunit inactivated influenza vaccine. TCRdb reprocessed the RT-PCR reads via MiXCR and lists one record per CDR3 protein. The data show more than 450,000 distinct CDR3 sequences, approximately 12% seen once. Material: PBMCs from blood, obtained on the day of vaccination. These receptors were taken from a man aged 50 to 60 who received an inactivated influenza vaccine. Each CDR3 is given with its conserved first and last residue. A D gene is named only where the DNA matches it firmly. Size tells how often a clone was seen (once, few, many) or the class of an expanded clone, and some rows leave it out.

size: .; J: TRBJ2-4; V: TRBV11-1; D: TRBD2; CDR3: CASSPSRGVAGAKNIQYF; DNA: TGTGCCAGCAGCCCCTCACGGGGGGTAGCGGGAGCCAAAAACATTCAGTACTTC
size: .; J: TRBJ2-5; V: TRBV5-5; D: TRBD1; CDR3: CASNARGQGRETQYF; DNA: TGTGCCAGCAACGCCCGGGGACAGGGTAGGGAGACCCAGTACTTC
size: few; J: TRBJ1-2; V: TRBV30; D: .; CDR3: CAWSQTGYFGYTF; DNA: TGTGCCTGGAGTCAAACAGGGTACTTCGGCTACACCTTC
size: many; J: TRBJ2-1; V: TRBV20-1; D: .; CDR3: CSARDFESLFAFF; DNA: TGCAGTGCTAGAGATTTTGAATCTTTATTCGCGTTCTTC
size: many; J: TRBJ2-1; V: TRBV12-3/TRBV12-4; D: .; CDR3: CASSLGLRNEQFF; DNA: TGTGCCAGCAGTTTGGGGCTGAGGAATGAGCAGTTCTTC
size: few; J: TRBJ2-1; V: TRBV5-1; D: TRBD1; CDR3: CASSPYGQGAKNEQFF; DNA: TGCGCCAGCAGCCCCTATGGACAGGGGGCGAAAAATGAGCAGTTCTTC
size: few; J: TRBJ2-3; V: TRBV4-1; D: .; CDR3: CASSQVFGTRTDTQYF; DNA: TGCGCCAGCAGCCAAGTCTTCGGGACACGGACAGATACGCAGTATTTT
size: few; J: TRBJ2-1; V: TRBV7-8; D: .; CDR3: CASSLPPWVEYNEQFF; DNA: TGTGCCAGCAGCTTACCACCTTGGGTGGAGTACAATGAGCAGTTCTTC
size: .; J: TRBJ2-6; V: TRBV5-1; D: .; CDR3: CASSFVRAGANVLTF; DNA: TGCGCCAGCAGCTTTGTCAGGGCCGGGGCCAACGTCCTGACTTTC
size: .; J: TRBJ2-2; V: TRBV29-1; D: .; CDR3: CSAAGKNGYTGELFF; DNA: TGCAGCGCCGCCGGGAAGAATGGGTACACCGGGGAGCTGTTTTTT
size: many; J: TRBJ2-3; V: TRBV29-1; D: .; CDR3: CSVEAGRVKDTQYF; DNA: TGCAGCGTTGAAGCCGGTAGGGTTAAAGATACGCAGTATTTT
size: .; J: TRBJ2-3; V: TRBV3-1; D: .; CDR3: CASSQLTGGDTQYF; DNA: TGTGCCAGCAGCCAGCTTACCGGGGGCGATACGCAGTATTTT
size: .; J: TRBJ2-5; V: TRBV6-1; D: TRBD1; CDR3: CASSKTGWETQYF; DNA: TGTGCCAGCAGTAAGACAGGGTGGGAGACCCAGTACTTC
size: few; J: TRBJ2-7; V: TRBV5-5; D: .; CDR3: CASSLAGQAVTYEQYF; DNA: TGTGCCAGCAGCTTGGCCGGCCAGGCCGTAACCTACGAGCAGTACTTC
size: few; J: TRBJ2-4; V: TRBV2; D: .; CDR3: CATAQAFQLAKNIQYF; DNA: TGTGCCACCGCTCAGGCCTTTCAGTTAGCCAAAAACATTCAGTACTTC
size: .; J: TRBJ1-3; V: TRBV20-1; D: .; CDR3: CSASRPSSGNTIYF; DNA: TGCAGTGCTAGTCGACCCAGCTCTGGAAACACCATATATTTT
size: few; J: TRBJ1-5; V: TRBV28; D: .; CDR3: CASSTYPGGGDQPQHF; DNA: TGTGCCAGCAGTACCTACCCCGGCGGGGGCGATCAGCCCCAGCATTTT
size: few; J: TRBJ2-3; V: TRBV10-1; D: TRBD1; CDR3: CASSELNRGATDTQYF; DNA: TGCGCCAGCAGTGAGCTCAACAGGGGGGCCACAGATACGCAGTATTTT
size: few; J: TRBJ1-2; V: TRBV10-2; D: .; CDR3: CASRSRGLGNYGYTF; DNA: TGCGCCAGCAGGAGCAGGGGATTGGGGAACTATGGCTACACCTTC
size: few; J: TRBJ2-5; V: TRBV10-3; D: .; CDR3: CAISGDQETQYF; DNA: TGTGCCATCAGCGGGGACCAAGAGACCCAGTACTTC
size: many; J: TRBJ2-2; V: TRBV5-1; D: .; CDR3: CASSLQPSNTGELFF; DNA: TGCGCCAGCAGCCTTCAGCCTTCGAACACCGGGGAGCTGTTTTTT
size: few; J: TRBJ2-5; V: TRBV5-1; D: TRBD1; CDR3: CASSDRDRGWETQYF; DNA: TGCGCCAGCAGCGATCGGGACAGGGGATGGGAGACCCAGTACTTC
size: .; J: TRBJ2-6; V: TRBV9; D: .; CDR3: CASRSRSGIGAGANVLTF; DNA: TGTGCCAGCAGGAGCCGGTCAGGGATTGGAGCTGGGGCCAACGTCCTGACTTTC
size: .; J: TRBJ1-1; V: TRBV13; D: TRBD1; CDR3: CASSLGDRGPTEAFF; DNA: TGTGCCAGCAGCTTAGGGGACAGGGGGCCAACTGAAGCTTTCTTT
size: few; J: TRBJ2-5; V: TRBV4-1; D: TRBD1; CDR3: CASNGRWGQGRKETQYF; DNA: TGCGCCAGCAATGGCCGCTGGGGACAGGGGAGAAAAGAGACCCAGTACTTC
size: .; J: TRBJ2-1; V: TRBV5-5; D: .; CDR3: CASSLVAAQYNEQFF; DNA: TGTGCCAGCAGCTTGGTAGCAGCACAATACAATGAGCAGTTCTTC
size: few; J: TRBJ2-2; V: TRBV4-2; D: TRBD2; CDR3: CASSQVSSGNTGELFF; DNA: TGTGCCAGCAGCCAAGTTTCTAGCGGGAACACCGGGGAGCTGTTTTTT
size: .; J: TRBJ1-4; V: TRBV30; D: TRBD1; CDR3: CAWSVQGLNVGEKLFF; DNA: TGTGCCTGGAGTGTACAGGGGCTCAATGTAGGTGAAAAACTGTTTTTT
size: few; J: TRBJ2-7; V: TRBV24-1; D: TRBD1; CDR3: CATSDPGTGHEQYF; DNA: TGTGCCACCAGTGATCCCGGGACAGGGCACGAGCAGTACTTC
size: few; J: TRBJ2-3; V: TRBV28; D: TRBD2; CDR3: CASSSPWTSGRSTDTQYF; DNA: TGTGCCAGCAGTTCTCCTTGGACTAGCGGGAGAAGCACAGATACGCAGTATTTT
size: many; J: TRBJ2-7; V: TRBV20-1; D: TRBD2; CDR3: CSAIGSSGIHEQYF; DNA: TGCAGTGCTATCGGGAGTAGCGGGATCCACGAGCAGTACTTC
size: .; J: TRBJ2-1; V: TRBV5-1; D: .; CDR3: CASTPGFGQPIPHDEQFF; DNA: TGCGCCAGCACCCCCGGTTTCGGACAGCCTATCCCCCACGATGAGCAGTTCTTC
size: few; J: TRBJ2-2; V: TRBV7-9; D: TRBD1; CDR3: CASSLSGTGTRELFF; DNA: TGTGCCAGCAGCTTATCCGGGACAGGGACCCGGGAGCTGTTTTTT
size: .; J: TRBJ1-6; V: TRBV12-3/TRBV12-4; D: .; CDR3: CASQLWGSPLHF; DNA: TGTGCCAGCCAGTTATGGGGTTCACCCCTCCACTTT
size: few; J: TRBJ2-1; V: TRBV7-3; D: TRBD2; CDR3: CASSSGTSVSNEQFF; DNA: TGTGCCAGCAGCTCAGGGACTAGCGTAAGCAATGAGCAGTTCTTC
size: .; J: TRBJ1-5; V: TRBV10-3; D: TRBD1; CDR3: CAISTGQGKNQPQHF; DNA: TGTGCCATCAGCACGGGACAGGGAAAGAATCAGCCCCAGCATTTT
size: once; J: TRBJ2-1; V: TRBV30; D: TRBD2; CDR3: CAWSPGGLTMGEQFF; DNA: TGTGCCTGGAGTCCGGGGGGGCTTACAATGGGTGAGCAGTTCTTC
size: .; J: TRBJ1-4; V: TRBV10-3; D: TRBD1; CDR3: CAISLGQGAANEKLFF; DNA: TGTGCCATCAGCCTGGGACAGGGGGCAGCTAATGAAAAACTGTTTTTT
size: few; J: TRBJ2-5; V: TRBV19; D: .; CDR3: CASSIAGTPQETQYF; DNA: TGTGCCAGTAGTATTGCGGGTACTCCCCAAGAGACCCAGTACTTC
size: .; J: TRBJ2-7; V: TRBV28; D: TRBD1; CDR3: CASSLTGDQFADEQYF; DNA: TGTGCCAGCAGTTTGACAGGGGACCAGTTCGCGGACGAGCAGTACTTC
size: .; J: TRBJ1-5; V: TRBV28; D: .; CDR3: CASSLGESSNQPQHF; DNA: TGTGCCAGCAGTTTAGGGGAATCTAGCAATCAGCCCCAGCATTTT
size: .; J: TRBJ1-1; V: TRBV4-1; D: .; CDR3: CASSRRGDTEAFF; DNA: TGCGCCAGCAGCCGGCGGGGGGACACTGAAGCTTTCTTT
size: .; J: TRBJ2-2; V: TRBV4-2; D: .; CDR3: CASSQDIIYTGELFF; DNA: TGTGCCAGCAGCCAAGACATTATTTACACCGGGGAGCTGTTTTTT
size: .; J: TRBJ2-7; V: TRBV4-3; D: TRBD1; CDR3: CASSFVSGTGTLGAEQYF; DNA: TGCGCCAGCAGCTTCGTAAGTGGGACAGGGACCCTTGGAGCCGAGCAGTACTTC
size: few; J: TRBJ2-1; V: TRBV27; D: TRBD2; CDR3: CASSLEPGGWGEQFF; DNA: TGTGCCAGCAGTTTAGAACCGGGAGGTTGGGGTGAGCAGTTCTTC
size: .; J: TRBJ2-3; V: TRBV20-1; D: .; CDR3: CSAPEVSVSSDTQYF; DNA: TGCAGTGCTCCAGAAGTATCAGTTAGCTCAGATACGCAGTATTTT
size: .; J: TRBJ2-5; V: TRBV6-2/TRBV6-3; D: TRBD2; CDR3: CASSYGTSGIETQYF; DNA: TGTGCCAGCAGTTACGGGACTAGCGGGATAGAGACCCAGTACTTC
size: few; J: TRBJ1-1; V: TRBV2; D: .; CDR3: CASRMGEIGTEAFF; DNA: TGTGCCAGCAGAATGGGAGAAATTGGCACTGAAGCTTTCTTT
size: many; J: TRBJ2-1; V: TRBV11-2; D: .; CDR3: CASSPLAPYNEQFF; DNA: TGTGCCAGCAGCCCTCTAGCGCCCTACAATGAGCAGTTCTTC
size: few; J: TRBJ2-2; V: TRBV5-1; D: .; CDR3: CASSLDPSTNTGELFF; DNA: TGCGCCAGCAGCTTGGATCCTAGTACGAACACCGGGGAGCTGTTTTTT